These T cell receptor beta chains were read from a single sample in a study of T cell responses to AZD1222 COVID-19 vaccine. The repertoire was sequenced with immunoSEQ multiplex PCR; TCRdb's copy has only in-frame clones and lacks some. Of 95,000 to 150,000 clones listed, roughly nine tenths are singletons. The sample in question was peripheral blood, obtained on day 0 of AZD1222 vaccination. These receptors were obtained from an adult in good health. The CDR3 runs from the conserved cysteine through the conserved F or W. D genes are given only for firm matches. The size entry is marked missing in some rows and otherwise reads once, few, many or a size class.

cdr3_nt | cdr3_aa | j_call | d_call | clone_size | v_call
TGTGCCAGCAGTTCTATGCAGGGCACCGGGGAGCTGTTTTTT | CASSSMQGTGELFF | TRBJ2-2 | . | . | TRBV27
TGCGCCAGCAGCCAAGATGACGGGGGATGGAATGAGCAGTTCTTC | CASSQDDGGWNEQFF | TRBJ2-1 | . | once | TRBV4-3
TGTGCCAGCAGTTTTACAGCGTCTGAAGCTTTCTTT | CASSFTASEAFF | TRBJ1-1 | . | . | TRBV12-3/TRBV12-4
TGTGCCAGCAGCTCGGGTCATACCTTCTCCTACGAGCAGTACTTC | CASSSGHTFSYEQYF | TRBJ2-7 | . | . | TRBV6-6
TGTGCCAGCTCTGGGTTGGATCGCAATCAGCCCCAGCATTTT | CASSGLDRNQPQHF | TRBJ1-5 | . | . | TRBV2
TGTGCCAGCAGCGTACAGGCCTGGAACACTGAAGCTTTCTTT | CASSVQAWNTEAFF | TRBJ1-1 | . | . | TRBV7-9
TGTGCCAGCAGCCCCGGGCAGCAAGGCAATCAGCCCCAGCATTTT | CASSPGQQGNQPQHF | TRBJ1-5 | . | . | TRBV6-5
TGTGCCAGCAGCCATAGCGGGGGGGCTGGAAATGAGCAGTTCTTC | CASSHSGGAGNEQFF | TRBJ2-1 | TRBD2 | . | TRBV3-1/TRBV3-2
TGTGCCAGCAGCGTGACAGGGTCCGGGCAGCCCCAGCATTTT | CASSVTGSGQPQHF | TRBJ1-5 | TRBD1 | . | TRBV9
TGTGCCAGCAGCCAGGGCGGACAGCACTACGAGCAGTACTTC | CASSQGGQHYEQYF | TRBJ2-7 | . | once | TRBV3-1/TRBV3-2
TGTGCCAGCAGTTTTGGGGGAATCGGTGAAGCTTTCTTT | CASSFGGIGEAFF | TRBJ1-1 | . | . | TRBV27
TGTGCCAGCACCCCCGAGGTGGGAGGGCCGGGTACCGGGGAGCTGTTTTTT | CASTPEVGGPGTGELFF | TRBJ2-2 | TRBD2 | . | TRBV9
TGCAGTGCTAGTATTGTTCAACAGTTCTTC | CSASIVQQFF | TRBJ2-1 | . | . | TRBV20-1
TGTGCCAGCAGTGAACAGGGAGGGACTGAAGCTTTCTTT | CASSEQGGTEAFF | TRBJ1-1 | . | . | TRBV6-1
TGCGCCAGCAGCCAAGAGGGGTACGCTGAAGCTTTCTTT | CASSQEGYAEAFF | TRBJ1-1 | . | . | TRBV4-1
TGCGCCAGCAGCCCCTGGGATTCCAGGGGGACCGGGGAGCTGTTTTTT | CASSPWDSRGTGELFF | TRBJ2-2 | TRBD1 | . | TRBV4-3
TGTGCCAGCAGCCGGAAGGGGTCTGGAAACACCATATATTTT | CASSRKGSGNTIYF | TRBJ1-3 | . | . | TRBV5-8
TGCGCCAGCAGCATTACCGACAGGGAGGAAATAGGCTACACCTTC | CASSITDREEIGYTF | TRBJ1-2 | TRBD1 | . | TRBV5-1